One and the same sample provided the 10 T cell receptor beta chains below, sequenced in a study of shared clonotypes between healthy human individuals. TCRdb keeps only in-frame clones here, not all; method: immunoSEQ multiplex PCR. Of about 460,000 clones listed, approximately 71% were seen once; the top ten hold around 11%. Source material: PBMCs. The receptors shown here come from a woman in her forties in good health. Some clones in this sample may be carry-over from other donors' samples.

This chain joins TRBV6-5 and TRBJ1-1; no firm D call. V was clipped by 5 bases and J by 11 bases, with 18 bases between them. The CDR3 spans 13 residues. CDR1 is MNHEY, CDR2 SVGAGI, per germline. The CDR3 sequence: CASSGPGVRRAFF. The CDR3 DNA is TGTGCCAGCAGTGGGCCGGGCGTTCGGAGGGCTTTCTTT.

The chain employs TRBV19 and TRBJ1-1, with a tentative D call TRBD1 (5 bases). The V gene lost 3 bases and the J gene lost 5 bases, with 19 bases spanning the gap. CDR1 LNHDA and CDR2 SQIVND come from the germline V gene (reference sequence). The CDR3 contains 16 residues. Written as DNA, the CDR3 is TGTGCCAGTAGTATGGGGATGTCCAGTTGGGGGACTGAAGCTTTCTTT. It codes for CASSMGMSSWGTEAFF.

In the case of this clone: A much larger clone differs from this one at a single base, so this may be a read error. A read error is likely, as this CDR3 ends without the conserved phenylalanine or tryptophan. V gene TRBV5-1 combines with J gene TRBJ2-7; tentatively, D is TRBD1 (7 bases). The CDR3 has 15 amino acids. Trimming cost V 4 bases and J 3 bases, with 17 bases left between them. Germline CDR1 SGHRS, CDR2 YFSETQ. The CDR3 loop is CASSLTRGVVYEQYS. The DNA for the CDR3 is TGCGCCAGCAGCCTTACCAGGGGGGTAGTCTACGAGCAGTACTCC.

DNA of the CDR3: TGTGCCAGCAGTCATCTATACGGGGGGAGCACTGAAGCTTTCTTT. Encoded protein: CASSHLYGGSTEAFF. The V call is TRBV13, the J call TRBJ1-1, with TRBD1 as a possible D gene (5 bases). The CDR3 sequence is 15 residues long. Germline-derived CDR1 and CDR2 are PRHDT and FYEKMQ (reference sequence). Trimming took 6 bases from V and 4 from J, leaving 18 bases between them.

This chain uses TRBV2 with TRBJ1-5; D gene ambiguous. The germline V gene encodes CDR1 SNHLY and CDR2 FYNNEI. This CDR3 has 14 residues. V lost 5 bases and J 9 bases, leaving 17 bases between the germline ends. The CDR3 nucleotides read TGTGCCAGCAGTCCCCGGGAGGGCCAAGGGCCCCAGCATTTT. Protein sequence: CASSPREGQGPQHF.

The CDR3 DNA is TGTGCCAGCAGCTTAGAGGGCGGAACCTACGAGCAGTACTTC. Amino acid sequence: CASSLEGGTYEQYF. The chain joins TRBV7-9 to TRBJ2-7; D unclear. Germline V gene data show CDR1 as SEHNR and CDR2 as FQNEAQ (reference sequence). The CDR3 runs to 14 residues. V gave up 1 base and J gave up 2 bases, with 9 bases separating them.

V and J are TRBV18 and TRBJ2-3, with TRBD1 identical over 8 bases. Germline V lookup: CDR1 KGHSH, CDR2 LQKENI. Germline trimming cut 5 bases from V and 4 bases from J; bases unmatched to any gene: 17. The CDR3 contains 18 residues. In nucleotides, the CDR3 is TGTGCCAGCTCATCCGTTTGGACAGGGTACCTGAATCCAGATACGCAGTATTTT. Amino acid sequence: CASSSVWTGYLNPDTQYF.

This rearrangement joins TRBV5-1 to TRBJ2-1; perhaps TRBD2 as D (6 bases). This CDR3 is 15 amino acids long. Per the germline V gene, CDR1 is SGHRS and CDR2 is YFSETQ. Trimming cost V 0 bases and J 7 bases, with 14 bases left between them. The CDR3 DNA follows: TGCGCCAGCAGCTTGGGACTAGGGAGAGGGAATGAGCAGTTCTTC. It yields the protein CASSLGLGRGNEQFF.

Worth noting for this clone: The likely explanation is a read error, given a far larger clone one base away. The rearrangement joins TRBV6-6 to TRBJ2-7; 8 bases map to TRBD1. J was trimmed by 3 bases and V by 4 bases; bases with no gene match: 8. The CDR3 totals 15 residues. Germline CDR1 reads MNHNY; CDR2 reads SVGAGI (reference sequence). Here the CDR3 reads CASSSTGTGVYEQYF. Here the CDR3 DNA reads TGTGCCAGCAGTTCAACCGGGACAGGAGTCTACGAGCAGTACTTC.

Turning to this clone: The sample holds other DNA sequences that translate to the same CDR3. The V and J genes are TRBV4-3 and TRBJ2-5, with a possible D match to TRBD2 (5 bases). Trimming cost V 3 bases and J 4 bases, with 9 bases left between them. The CDR3 is 13 amino acids. CDR1 and CDR2 (germline): LGHNA, YSLEER. In DNA form, the CDR3 reads TGCGCCAGCAGCCAGGACTTAAGAGAGACCCAGTACTTC. Residues: CASSQDLRETQYF.